A single sample is the source of the 29 T cell receptor beta chains below, sequenced in a study of blood T cells in healthy people across ages. Together with a sample-barcoded 5' primer, a J-beta primer mix was included in a second PCR lasting about 7 to 12 cycles. MiXCR, run by TCRdb on the 5' RACE reads, gives a single entry per CDR3 protein. The data contain 1.5 million to 2 million distinct CDR3 sequences, about two fifths of them singletons. Material: blood. Receptor source: a human donor in good health.

The V and J genes are TRBV7-2 and TRBJ2-1, with D perhaps matching TRBD1 (5 bases). Trimming removed 4 bases at V and 13 bases at J, with 11 bases between. Looked up from germline, CDR1 is SGHTA and CDR2 is FQGNSA. This CDR3 spans 11 amino acids. CDR3 protein: CASSSFGAQFF. The CDR3 bases are TGTGCCAGCAGCTCCTTTGGGGCCCAGTTCTTC.

This clonotype was found many times. The chain recombines TRBV7-9 with TRBJ2-7; 7 nucleotides agree with TRBD1. With V trimmed by 3 bases and J by 3 bases, 5 bases remained unmatched. The CDR3 runs to 14 residues. Germline CDR1 is SEHNR and CDR2 is FQNEAQ (reference sequence). This CDR3 reads CASSFGTDIYEQYF. The CDR3 region has the DNA TGTGCCAGCAGCTTCGGGACAGATATCTACGAGCAGTACTTC. The full variable domain, in which reference TRBV7-9 and TRBJ2-7 provide the parts outside the CDR3, is DTGVSQNPRHKITKRGQNVTFRCDPISEHNRLYWYRQTLGQGPEFLTYFQNEAQLEKSRLLSDRFSAERPKGSFSTLEIQRTEQGDSAMYLCASSFGTDIYEQYFGPGTRLTVT.

The chain carries TRBV4-2 and TRBJ2-7; 16 nucleotides line up with TRBD2. The J call may be wrong; the DNA end is better matched by TRBJ2-5. This CDR3 is 18 amino acids long. The germline CDR1 and CDR2 sequences are LGHNA and YNFKEQ. This CDR3 is CASSQVGTSGGARETQYF. CDR3 in DNA: TGTGCCAGCAGCCAAGTAGGGACTAGCGGGGGGGCACGGGAGACCCAGTACTTC.

The rearrangement joins TRBV27 to TRBJ2-5, with a possible D match to TRBD2 (6 bases). The germline gives CDR1 MNHEY, CDR2 SMNVEV (reference sequence). The CDR3 loop spans 14 amino acids. Trimming cost V 7 bases and J 2 bases, with 14 bases left between them. This CDR3 reads CASNKSGAQETQYF. In nucleotides, the CDR3 is TGTGCCAGCAACAAATCGGGAGCTCAAGAGACCCAGTACTTC.

The J gene is TRBJ1-1, the V gene TRBV12-3 or TRBV12-4; TRBD1 aligns across 7 bases. The CDR3 totals 13 residues. Trimming took 5 bases from V and 10 from J; bases not matched to a gene: 10. The CDR3 DNA reads as TGTGCCAGCAGTCCCCGGGGAGGGGGCTCAGCTTTCTTT. Protein: CASSPRGGGSAFF.

This clonotype appeared a few times. The chain combines TRBV28 with TRBJ2-7, with D tentatively TRBD2 (5 bases). Germline V CDR1 and CDR2: MDHEN, SYDVKM. There are 13 residues in the CDR3. CDR3 in amino acids: CATRDASSYEQYF. CDR3 in DNA: TGTGCAACCCGGGATGCGAGCTCCTACGAGCAGTACTTC. Supplemented by reference TRBV28 and TRBJ2-7, the full variable domain reads DVKVTQSSRYLVKRTGEKVFLECVQDMDHENMFWYRQDPGLGLRLIYFSYDVKMKEKGDIPEGYSVSREKKERFSLILESASTNQTSMYLCATRDASSYEQYFGPGTRLTVT.

This clonotype occurred a few times. V is TRBV12-3 or TRBV12-4 and J is TRBJ1-1; D unclear. Trimming shortened V by 4 bases and J by 0 bases, and 9 bases separated the two germline ends. The CDR3 spans 14 residues. The CDR3 region has the DNA TGTGCCAGCAGTTCGTCTACCGTGAACACTGAAGCTTTCTTT. This codes for CASSSSTVNTEAFF.

In this sample, this clonotype turned up a few times. The chain has TRBV12-3 or TRBV12-4 and TRBJ2-3; TRBD1 might be the D (6 bases). V was cut by 2 bases and J by 0 bases, with 15 bases left in between. The CDR3 covers 17 residues. The CDR3 bases are TGTGCCAGCAGTTTAAAGGCAGGGGAAACTAGCACAGATACGCAGTATTTT. Translating gives CASSLKAGETSTDTQYF.

This clonotype was counted a few times. Germline is not matched at one junction end, which may reflect a read error. The chain carries TRBV5-1 and TRBJ1-1; D gene ambiguous. Looked up from germline, CDR1 is SGHRS and CDR2 is YFSETQ. The CDR3 is 12 residues long. The CDR3 sequence: CASSIRTGEAFF. In DNA, the CDR3 is TGTGCCAGCAGTATACGGACGGGCGAAGCTTTCTTT.

This clonotype came up a few times. The CDR3 here is CASSQDVSGGPAGELFF. CDR3 bases: TGTGCCAGCAGCCAAGATGTCTCGGGGGGGCCTGCCGGGGAGCTGTTTTTT. This rearrangement joins TRBV3-1 to TRBJ2-2; 8 bases are a match to TRBD2. Germline CDR1 reads LGHDT; CDR2 reads YNNKEL (reference sequence). CDR3 length: 17 residues. Unmatched junction bases numbered 9, after V lost 0 bases and J lost 6 bases. Drawing the rest from reference TRBV3-1 and TRBJ2-2, the complete variable domain is DTAVSQTPKYLVTQMGNDKSIKCEQNLGHDTMYWYKQDSKKFLKIMFSYNNKELIINETVPNRFSPKSPDKAHLNLHINSLELGDSAVYFCASSQDVSGGPAGELFFGEGSRLTVL.

In its sample, this clonotype was seen a few times. The chain uses TRBV11-1 and TRBJ2-1, with TRBD1 matching 8 bases. The CDR3 has 14 amino acids. Per the germline V gene, CDR1 is SGHAT and CDR2 is FQDESV (reference sequence). Unmatched junction bases numbered 7, after V lost 8 bases and J lost 4 bases. The chain's CDR3 is CASDLGQGYNEQFF. The CDR3 DNA follows: TGTGCCAGCGATTTAGGACAGGGATACAATGAGCAGTTCTTC.

This clonotype was observed a few times. The chain uses TRBV28 and TRBJ1-1, with D possibly matching TRBD1 (6 bases). Germline CDR1 and CDR2: MDHEN and SYDVKM. There are 15 residues in the CDR3. The V end was cut by 2 bases, the J end by 3 bases, with 13 bases between. In DNA form, the CDR3 reads TGTGCCAGCAGTTTAGGAGGTACAGGGTACACTGAAGCTTTCTTT. It translates to CASSLGGTGYTEAFF. Complete variable domain (other parts from reference TRBV28 and TRBJ1-1): DVKVTQSSRYLVKRTGEKVFLECVQDMDHENMFWYRQDPGLGLRLIYFSYDVKMKEKGDIPEGYSVSREKKERFSLILESASTNQTSMYLCASSLGGTGYTEAFFGQGTRLTVV.

The chain is built from TRBV9 and TRBJ2-5, with 12 bases that match TRBD2. TRBJ2-7 explains the end of the DNA better; the J call may be wrong. The V gene's germline CDR1 is SGDLS and CDR2 YYNGEE. The CDR3 is made up of 16 amino acids. The CDR3 DNA reads as TGTGCCAGCAGCGTACTTGCTAGCGGGGGGGCCCGCGAGCAGTACTTC. As protein: CASSVLASGGAREQYF.

V and J are TRBV7-2 and TRBJ1-4, with 10 bases aligning to TRBD1. In germline, CDR1 is SGHTA, CDR2 FQGNSA. J was trimmed by 10 bases and V by 4 bases; bases with no gene match: 9. The CDR3 covers 15 residues. The CDR3 DNA follows: TGTGCCAGCAGCTATTCCGGGACAGGGGACGGAAAACTGTTTTTT. It specifies CASSYSGTGDGKLFF.

This clonotype was counted a few times. The J gene is TRBJ2-7, the V gene TRBV7-9; the D is unclear. The J call could be wrong; TRBJ2-5 is a better fit for the DNA end. CDR1 and CDR2 (germline): SEHNR, FQNEAQ (reference sequence). The CDR3 length is 14 residues. The CDR3: CASSLGTLVETQYF. CDR3 nucleotide sequence: TGTGCCAGCAGCTTAGGGACCTTAGTAGAGACCCAGTACTTC.

This clonotype was observed a few times. The rearrangement joins TRBV29-1 to TRBJ1-1; D is ambiguous. The CDR3 length is 13 residues. V dropped 3 bases and J dropped 6 bases, with 14 bases sitting between them. The germline CDR1 and CDR2 sequences are SQVTM and ANQGSEA. The CDR3 here is CSVDEGLRSEAFF. In DNA form, the CDR3 reads TGCAGCGTTGATGAGGGATTGCGGTCTGAAGCTTTCTTT.

This clonotype was detected many times. This chain uses TRBV6-2 or TRBV6-3 with TRBJ2-7; possibly TRBD1 or TRBD2 for D (5 bases each). This CDR3 comprises 14 residues. Trimming pared 7 bases from V and 1 base from J, leaving 14 bases between. Germline assignment: CDR1 MNHEY and CDR2 SVGEGT. CDR3 region: CASTKGGGSYEQYF. The CDR3 coding sequence is TGTGCCAGCACCAAAGGTGGGGGTTCCTACGAGCAGTACTTC.

The chain carries TRBV29-1 and TRBJ1-2, with a tentative D call TRBD1 (5 bases). V lost 7 bases and J lost 7, with 13 bases in between. CDR1 is SQVTM and CDR2 is ANQGSEA in the germline V gene. This CDR3 has 11 residues. The CDR3 loop reads CSAQGYFGYTF. The CDR3 DNA follows: TGCAGCGCTCAGGGTTATTTTGGCTACACCTTC.

This clonotype was seen a handful of times. This chain links TRBV5-1 with TRBJ1-1; tentatively, D is TRBD1 (5 bases). The CDR3 is 15 amino acids. Deletions cut 4 bases from V and 1 base from J, with 14 bases between. CDR1 SGHRS and CDR2 YFSETQ come from the germline V gene. CDR3 amino acids: CASSPSVQGNTEAFF. CDR3 nucleotides: TGCGCCAGCAGCCCGTCGGTCCAGGGGAACACTGAAGCTTTCTTT.

J is TRBJ2-5 and V is TRBV20-1, with 8 bases fitting TRBD2. The germline V gene encodes CDR1 DFQATT and CDR2 SNEGSKA (reference sequence). Trimming at V came to 6 bases and at J to 4 bases, leaving 7 bases not matched to a gene. This CDR3 has 13 amino acids. This chain's CDR3 is CSALRGEGETQYF. As DNA, the CDR3 is TGCAGTGCCCTGCGGGGGGAGGGAGAGACCCAGTACTTC.

The V gene is TRBV6-1, the J gene TRBJ1-2, with TRBD1 matching 9 bases. Germline-derived CDR1 and CDR2 are MNHNS and SASEGT. There are 16 residues in the CDR3. With 6 bases clipped from V and 4 bases from J, the junction kept 12 bases outside the gene matches. The CDR3 DNA reads as TGTGCCAGCAGGCGGGACAGGGTCTCAGGGCCCTATGGCTACACCTTC. This translates into CASRRDRVSGPYGYTF.

This chain joins TRBV7-8 and TRBJ1-1, with D perhaps TRBD1 (5 bases). Trimming removed 2 bases at V and 9 bases at J, with 13 bases between. Germline-derived CDR1 and CDR2 are SGHVS and FQNEAQ. CDR3 length equals 13 residues. The CDR3 loop is CASSLRAGSKAFF. The CDR3 region has the DNA TGTGCCAGCAGCTTAAGGGCAGGGTCGAAAGCTTTCTTT.

The chain combines TRBV5-1 with TRBJ1-2; D might be TRBD1 (5 bases). Trimming cost V 5 bases and J 2 bases, with 13 bases left between them. This CDR3 comprises 14 residues. CDR1 and CDR2 from the germline V gene are SGHRS and YFSETQ. The CDR3 loop is CASSQDSLNYGYTF. The CDR3 nucleotides are TGCGCCAGCAGTCAAGACAGTCTCAACTATGGCTACACCTTC. The whole variable domain, remainder taken from reference TRBV5-1 and TRBJ1-2, is KAGVTQTPRYLIKTRGQQVTLSCSPISGHRSVSWYQQTPGQGLQFLFEYFSETQRNKGNFPGRFSGRQFSNSRSEMNVSTLELGDSALYLCASSQDSLNYGYTFGSGTRLTVV.

The sample holds a few counts of this clonotype. The chain is built from TRBV7-8 and TRBJ1-1; D gene ambiguous. The CDR3 is 15 residues long. The germline V and J ends were trimmed by 1 base and 3 bases, with 12 bases remaining between them. CDR1 and CDR2 (germline): SGHVS, FQNEAQ. The CDR3 sequence is CASSLDLGLYTEAFF. The CDR3 DNA follows: TGTGCCAGCAGCTTAGATTTGGGTCTGTACACTGAAGCTTTCTTT. Full variable domain (missing parts from reference TRBV7-8 and TRBJ1-1): GAGVSQSPRYKVAKRGQDVALRCDPISGHVSLFWYQQALGQGPEFLTYFQNEAQLDKSGLPSDRFFAERPEGSVSTLKIQRTQQEDSAVYLCASSLDLGLYTEAFFGQGTRLTVV.

In its sample, this clonotype was seen a few times. V usage is TRBV11-2 and J usage is TRBJ1-2; no definite D call. Trimming took off 2 bases at V and 10 bases at J, with 17 bases between the two ends. This CDR3 comprises 14 residues. Germline CDR1 SGHAT, CDR2 FQNNGV. In DNA form, the CDR3 reads TGTGCCAGCAGCTTAATTCGGAGAGTCGGCTTCTACACCTTC. Its translation: CASSLIRRVGFYTF.

The gene calls are TRBV12-3 or TRBV12-4 and TRBJ2-1, with D possibly being TRBD1 or TRBD2 (7 bases each). The V and J ends lost 1 base and 6 bases respectively, with 16 bases between them. The CDR3 runs to 16 residues. The CDR3 loop reads CASSLDQGGASNEQFF. Here the CDR3 DNA reads TGTGCCAGCAGTTTAGATCAGGGGGGGGCCTCCAATGAGCAGTTCTTC.

J is TRBJ2-3 and V is TRBV5-5; TRBD2 is a possible D gene (6 bases). Germline V CDR1 and CDR2: SGHKS, YYEKEE (reference sequence). This CDR3 has 16 residues. V lost 4 bases and J lost 3, with 18 bases in between. This CDR3 is CASSPGAGEETDTQYF. The CDR3 nucleotides are TGTGCCAGCAGCCCCGGGGCCGGGGAGGAAACAGATACGCAGTATTTT. The full variable domain, in which reference TRBV5-5 and TRBJ2-3 provide the parts outside the CDR3, is DAGVTQSPTHLIKTRGQQVTLRCSPISGHKSVSWYQQVLGQGPQFIFQYYEKEERGRGNFPDRFSARQFPNYSSELNVNALLLGDSALYLCASSPGAGEETDTQYFGPGTRLTVL.

This clonotype was detected only a few times. The chain links TRBV28 to TRBJ2-7; possible D gene TRBD2, 6 bases. V lost 10 bases, J lost 6 bases, and 16 bases lay in between. The CDR3 is made up of 12 amino acids. CDR1 is MDHEN and CDR2 is SYDVKM in the germline V gene. The chain's CDR3 is CATYGGPLEQYF. The CDR3 DNA is TGTGCCACCTATGGAGGGCCACTCGAGCAGTACTTC.

This rearrangement joins TRBV29-1 to TRBJ2-3; D unclear. Germline-derived CDR1 and CDR2 are SQVTM and ANQGSEA. V lost 4 bases, J lost 0 bases, and 8 bases lay in between. The CDR3 totals 13 residues. The CDR3 spells CSVVGPSTDTQYF. The CDR3 DNA reads as TGCAGCGTTGTCGGACCTAGCACAGATACGCAGTATTTT.